Included here is one T cell receptor (beta chain) sequence, with context. Time point noted: sample taken at primary tumor resection. A total of about 73 untreated early-stage non-small cell lung cancer patients served as donors. Frozen PBMC, nontumor lung or tumor provided whole RNA, which was sequenced unsorted. TCRdb fed the 5' RACE reads into MiXCR, producing one record per CDR3 protein. The data contain some 100,000 distinct CDR3 sequences, about an eighth of them singletons. The record originates from a study of spatial heterogeneity in lung cancer. The germline gives CDR1 KGHSH, CDR2 LQKENI. CDR3 length equals 15 residues. Trimming shortened V by 2 bases and J by 6 bases, and 11 bases separated the two germline ends.

This clonotype originated in a male donor with early-stage non-small cell lung cancer. The sample here was PBMCs, taken at surgery. The chain is built from TRBV18 and TRBJ1-6; D possibly corresponds to TRBD1 (5 bases). CDR3 region: CASSPFGQGNSPLHF. The CDR3 nucleotides are TGTGCCAGCTCACCATTCGGCCAGGGTAATTCACCCCTCCACTTT. The variable domain in full, with the rest retrieved from reference TRBV18 and TRBJ1-6, is NAGVMQNPRHLVRRRGQEARLRCSPMKGHSHVYWYRQLPEEGLKFMVYLQKENIIDESGMPKERFSAEFPKEGPSILRIQQVVRGDSAAYFCASSPFGQGNSPLHFGNGTRLTVT.